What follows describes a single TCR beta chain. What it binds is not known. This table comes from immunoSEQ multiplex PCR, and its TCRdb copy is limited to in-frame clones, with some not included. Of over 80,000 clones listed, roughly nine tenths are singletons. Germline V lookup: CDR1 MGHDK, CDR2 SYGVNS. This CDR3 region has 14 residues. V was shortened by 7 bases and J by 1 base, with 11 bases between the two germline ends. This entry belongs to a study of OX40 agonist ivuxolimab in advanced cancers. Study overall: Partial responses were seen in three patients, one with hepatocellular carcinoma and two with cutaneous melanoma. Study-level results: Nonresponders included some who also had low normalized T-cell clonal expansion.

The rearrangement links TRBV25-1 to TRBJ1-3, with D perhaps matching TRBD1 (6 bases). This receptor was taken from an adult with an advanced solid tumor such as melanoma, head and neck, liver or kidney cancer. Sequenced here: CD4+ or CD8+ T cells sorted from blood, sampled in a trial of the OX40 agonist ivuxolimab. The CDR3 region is CASNQGGSGNTIYF. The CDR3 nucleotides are TGTGCCAGCAATCAAGGGGGGTCTGGAAACACCATATATTTT. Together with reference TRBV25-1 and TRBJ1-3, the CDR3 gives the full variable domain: EADIYQTPRYLVIGTGKKITLECSQTMGHDKMYWYQQDPGMELHLIHYSYGVNSTEKGDLSSESTVSRIRTEHFPLTLESARPSHTSQYLCASNQGGSGNTIYFGEGSWLTVV.